The 18 T cell receptor beta chains given below trace back to one sample, sequenced in a study of T cells in tuberculosis. The table came from immunoSEQ multiplex PCR; TCRdb's copy has only in-frame clones and leaves some out. The table lists over 40,000 clones, roughly 96% of them singletons. Material: PBMCs. These receptors were collected from a donor between 10 and 35 years old with latent tuberculosis or without tuberculosis infection.

The chain uses TRBV5-1 and TRBJ2-5, with 10 bases that match TRBD2. The germline V gene has CDR1 SGHRS and CDR2 YFSETQ. V was clipped by 4 bases and J by 5 bases; unmatched bases: 14. The CDR3 totals 17 residues. This chain's CDR3 is CASSRGPSGRFGETQYF. Written as DNA, the CDR3 is TGCGCCAGCAGCCGAGGTCCTAGCGGGAGATTCGGGGAGACCCAGTACTTC. The whole variable domain, filled in from reference TRBV5-1 and TRBJ2-5, reads KAGVTQTPRYLIKTRGQQVTLSCSPISGHRSVSWYQQTPGQGLQFLFEYFSETQRNKGNFPGRFSGRQFSNSRSEMNVSTLELGDSALYLCASSRGPSGRFGETQYFGPGTRLLVL.

This chain links TRBV6-5 with TRBJ1-1; 7 bases line up with TRBD1. V lost 7 bases, J lost 1 base, and 3 bases stayed unmatched. The CDR3 spans 13 residues. Looked up from germline, CDR1 is MNHEY and CDR2 is SVGAGI. In DNA form, the CDR3 reads TGTGCCAGCACCCGGACAGGGAACACTGAAGCTTTCTTT. Translated, it gives CASTRTGNTEAFF.

The V and J genes are TRBV27 and TRBJ2-1; 10 nucleotides agree with TRBD2. V dropped 4 bases and J dropped 9; count of bases not matched to a gene: 12. Germline V gene sequence: CDR1 MNHEY, CDR2 SMNVEV (reference sequence). CDR3 length: 16 residues. The DNA of the CDR3 is TGTGCCAGCAGTTCTCCCGCTAGCGGGAGTATAGGTGAGCAGTTCTTC. It codes for CASSSPASGSIGEQFF.

This sequence joins TRBV5-1 and TRBJ2-1, with D perhaps matching TRBD1 (6 bases). Germline V gives CDR1 SGHRS, CDR2 YFSETQ. This CDR3 has 15 residues. The V and J ends lost 4 bases and 7 bases respectively, with 18 bases between them. CDR3 sequence: CASSPPALRGNEQFF. CDR3 DNA sequence: TGCGCCAGCAGCCCTCCCGCCTTGAGGGGGAATGAGCAGTTCTTC.

The chain joins TRBV7-2 to TRBJ2-2, with a possible D match to TRBD2 (5 bases). Germline CDR1 and CDR2: SGHTA and FQGNSA. The CDR3 sequence is 16 residues long. V lost 3 bases and J 0 bases, leaving 11 bases between the germline ends. As DNA, the CDR3 is TGTGCCAGCAGCTTTTACGCGGGTACGAACACCGGGGAGCTGTTTTTT. Protein product: CASSFYAGTNTGELFF. The complete variable domain, with remaining parts taken from reference TRBV7-2 and TRBJ2-2, reads GAGVSQSPSNKVTEKGKDVELRCDPISGHTALYWYRQSLGQGLEFLIYFQGNSAPDKSGLPSDRFSAERTGGSVSTLTIQRTQQEDSAVYLCASSFYAGTNTGELFFGEGSRLTVL.

The CDR3 protein is CASSRSVSETLSYEQYF. As DNA, the CDR3 is TGTGCCAGCAGCCGAAGCGTATCTGAAACACTATCCTACGAGCAGTACTTC. The V call is TRBV7-9, the J call TRBJ2-7; D gene ambiguous. From germline, CDR1 is SEHNR and CDR2 FQNEAQ (reference sequence). The CDR3 totals 17 residues. V lost 5 bases and J 1 base, leaving 21 bases between the germline ends.

This clone is labeled as medium-sized. The V and J genes are TRBV14 and TRBJ2-1, with TRBD1 identical over 9 bases. The CDR3 is 16 amino acids. V lost 1 base and J lost 5; bases outside the gene matches: 6. Germline V gene lookup returns CDR1 SGHDN and CDR2 FVKESK. For the CDR3, the DNA is TGTGCCAGCAGCCAAGTTCCGGGACAGGGTGACAATGAGCAGTTCTTC. Its protein product is CASSQVPGQGDNEQFF.

J is TRBJ2-7 and V is TRBV15; possible D gene TRBD2, 6 bases. Germline V lookup: CDR1 LNHNV, CDR2 YYDKDF (reference sequence). V gave up 1 base and J gave up 1 base, with 11 bases separating them. CDR3 size: 15 residues. The CDR3 loop reads CATSRAGGRSYEQYF. CDR3 sequence (DNA): TGTGCCACCAGCAGAGCCGGGGGAAGGTCCTACGAGCAGTACTTC.

The rearrangement joins TRBV19 to TRBJ2-5; D gene ambiguous. The CDR3 has 13 residues. Per germline, CDR1 LNHDA and CDR2 SQIVND (reference sequence). The ends were cut back, 2 bases at V and 0 bases at J, with 4 bases in the middle. CDR3 residues: CASSIPNQETQYF. Here the CDR3 DNA reads TGTGCCAGTAGTATACCAAACCAAGAGACCCAGTACTTC.

This clone was seen only once. This chain uses TRBV4-1 with TRBJ1-5; D is unclear. V lost 0 bases and J 7 bases, leaving 7 bases between the germline ends. Germline V gene data show CDR1 as MGHRA and CDR2 as YSYEKL. This CDR3 is 13 amino acids long. The CDR3 sequence is CASSQEERQPQHF. The CDR3 nucleotides read TGCGCCAGCAGCCAAGAGGAGCGACAGCCCCAGCATTTT.

The CDR3 spells CASSYWPGQMNTEAFF. CDR3 bases: TGTGCCAGCAGTTACTGGCCAGGGCAAATGAACACTGAAGCTTTCTTT. This sequence joins TRBV6-5 and TRBJ1-1, with D possibly being TRBD1 (5 bases). Trimming cost V 1 base and J 0 bases, with 12 bases left between them. This CDR3 spans 16 amino acids. Germline values: CDR1 MNHEY, CDR2 SVGAGI.

The rearrangement links TRBV7-9 to TRBJ1-4; 11 positions match TRBD1. The CDR3 is 14 amino acids. In germline, CDR1 is SEHNR, CDR2 FQNEAQ (reference sequence). J was trimmed by 10 bases and V by 3 bases; bases with no gene match: 4. This CDR3 reads CASSFRDRGVKLFF. In DNA, the CDR3 is TGTGCCAGCAGCTTCCGGGACAGGGGGGTAAAACTGTTTTTT.

Here the CDR3 DNA reads TGTGCCAGCAGCCTAGGACAGCTCCTGACTTTGAACACTGAAGCTTTCTTT. This codes for CASSLGQLLTLNTEAFF. The rearrangement joins TRBV14 to TRBJ1-1, with D tentatively TRBD1 (6 bases). Germline CDR1 is SGHDN and CDR2 is FVKESK. CDR3 length equals 17 residues. Deletions cut 4 bases from V and 0 bases from J, with 18 bases between.

The V gene is TRBV27, the J gene TRBJ2-1, with TRBD2 matching over 14 bases. The trim removed 5 bases at V and 7 bases at J, leaving 10 bases unmatched. Germline CDR1 and CDR2: MNHEY and SMNVEV (reference sequence). The CDR3 loop spans 17 amino acids. For the CDR3, the DNA is TGTGCCAGCAGTCCCAGACTAGCGGGAGGGCCGGGGAATGAGCAGTTCTTC. Translated, it gives CASSPRLAGGPGNEQFF.

The V call is TRBV18, the J call TRBJ1-2; tentatively, D is TRBD1 (5 bases). The CDR3 is 14 amino acids. V dropped 1 base and J dropped 8 bases, with 14 bases sitting between them. In germline, CDR1 is KGHSH, CDR2 LQKENI. Written as DNA, the CDR3 is TGTGCCAGCTCACCACTGGACCAGGGTGGCGGCTACACCTTC. Its protein product is CASSPLDQGGGYTF.

V usage is TRBV27 and J usage is TRBJ2-3; the D gene is possibly TRBD1 (6 bases). V was trimmed by 2 bases and J by 7 bases, leaving 16 bases between them. CDR3 length: 15 residues. Germline V CDR1 and CDR2: MNHEY, SMNVEV (reference sequence). Written as DNA, the CDR3 is TGTGCCAGCAGTTTAACAGGGCCCAATTATTATACGCAGTATTTT. This translates into CASSLTGPNYYTQYF.

V is TRBV30 and J is TRBJ1-3; no clear D. Germline CDR1 reads GTSNPN; CDR2 reads SVGIG (reference sequence). Between the trimmed V and J ends, which lost 1 base and 4 bases, there was a span of 11 bases. The CDR3 runs to 14 residues. CDR3 nucleotides: TGTGCCTGGAGTGGGGTCGAGAGGGGAAACACCATATATTTT. It specifies CAWSGVERGNTIYF.

The chain joins TRBV30 to TRBJ1-1; a weak D match, TRBD1 (5 bases). Trimming pared 5 bases from V and 0 bases from J, leaving 13 bases between. CDR1 is GTSNPN and CDR2 is SVGIG in the germline V gene (reference sequence). The CDR3 extends over 14 amino acids. The CDR3 DNA sequence: TGTGCCTGGTGCCCAGGGATAATGAACACTGAAGCTTTCTTT. Translating gives CAWCPGIMNTEAFF.